This T cell receptor (beta chain) was found in a study of CD8 T cells in ankylosing spondylitis. The junction had 2 bases not matched to a gene; V was cut back by 5 bases and J by 1 base. CDR3 length: 14 residues. In germline, CDR1 is SQVTM, CDR2 ANQGSEA. Findings and caveats of the study: Disease-linked clones proved CD8+ and comparatively uncommon in peripheral blood. Seemingly distinctive of ankylosing spondylitis blood was a TCR beta motif formed by eight highly homologous variants.

The TCR beta libraries were generated through quantitative 5'-RACE incorporating molecular barcodes. One entry per CDR3 protein, called by TCRdb with MiXCR from the 5' RACE reads. Of under 550,000 distinct CDR3 sequences listed, roughly a quarter are singletons. This clonotype has just a few counts. The antigen is not known. The genes are TRBV29-1 and TRBJ2-2; 9 bases agree with TRBD2. This clonotype was obtained from a male donor with ankylosing spondylitis. The sequencing input was blood, either unsorted or a sorted T cell fraction (not recorded which). The CDR3 coding sequence is TGCAGCGTTCGGACTAGCGTGAACACCGGGGAGCTGTTTTTT. Translation gives CSVRTSVNTGELFF.